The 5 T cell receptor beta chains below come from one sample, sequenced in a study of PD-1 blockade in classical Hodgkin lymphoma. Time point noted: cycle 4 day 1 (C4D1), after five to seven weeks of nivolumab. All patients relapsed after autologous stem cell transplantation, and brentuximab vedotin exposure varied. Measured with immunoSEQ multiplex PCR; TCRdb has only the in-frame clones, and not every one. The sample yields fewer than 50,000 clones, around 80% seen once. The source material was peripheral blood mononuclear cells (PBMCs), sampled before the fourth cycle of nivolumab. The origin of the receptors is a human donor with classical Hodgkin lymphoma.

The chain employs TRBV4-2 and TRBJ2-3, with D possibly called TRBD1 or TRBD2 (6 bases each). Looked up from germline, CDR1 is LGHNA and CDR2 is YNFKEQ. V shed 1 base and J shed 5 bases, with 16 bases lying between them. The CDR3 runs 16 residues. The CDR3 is CASSQGYGGDQDTQYF. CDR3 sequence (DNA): TGTGCCAGCAGCCAAGGCTACGGGGGCGACCAAGATACGCAGTATTTT.

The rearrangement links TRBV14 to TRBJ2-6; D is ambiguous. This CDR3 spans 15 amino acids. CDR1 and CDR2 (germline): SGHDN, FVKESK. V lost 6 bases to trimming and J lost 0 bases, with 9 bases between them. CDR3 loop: CASRGRSSGANVLTF. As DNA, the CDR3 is TGTGCCAGCAGGGGTCGGAGCTCTGGGGCCAACGTCCTGACTTTC.

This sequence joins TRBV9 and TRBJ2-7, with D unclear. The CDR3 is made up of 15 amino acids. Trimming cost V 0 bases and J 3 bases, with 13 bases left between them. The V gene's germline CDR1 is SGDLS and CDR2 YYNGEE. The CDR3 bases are TGTGCCAGCAGCGTAGCCTTAGGACCTAACTACGAGCAGTACTTC. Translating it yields CASSVALGPNYEQYF.

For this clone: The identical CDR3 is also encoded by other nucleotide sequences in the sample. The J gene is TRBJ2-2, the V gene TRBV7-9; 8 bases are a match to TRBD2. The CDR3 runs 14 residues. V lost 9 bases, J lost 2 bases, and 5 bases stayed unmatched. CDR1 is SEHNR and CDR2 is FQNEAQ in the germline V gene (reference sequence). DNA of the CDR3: TGTGCCAGTAGCCTAGCGGGCAACACCGGGGAGCTGTTTTTT. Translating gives CASSLAGNTGELFF. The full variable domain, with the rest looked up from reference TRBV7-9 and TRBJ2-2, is DTGVSQNPRHKITKRGQNVTFRCDPISEHNRLYWYRQTLGQGPEFLTYFQNEAQLEKSRLLSDRFSAERPKGSFSTLEIQRTEQGDSAMYLCASSLAGNTGELFFGEGSRLTVL.

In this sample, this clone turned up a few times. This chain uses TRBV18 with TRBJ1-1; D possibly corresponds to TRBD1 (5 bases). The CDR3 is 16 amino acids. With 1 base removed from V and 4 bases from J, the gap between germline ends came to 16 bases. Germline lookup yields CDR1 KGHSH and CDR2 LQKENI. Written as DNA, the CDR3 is TGTGCCAGCTCACCACGAGGAGGGGACGAGGGCACTGAAGCTTTCTTT. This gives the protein CASSPRGGDEGTEAFF.